These 20 T cell receptor beta chains originate from one sample sequenced in a study of blood T cell repertoires in COVID-19. Here immunoSEQ multiplex PCR was the method, and the copy in TCRdb shows in-frame clones only, minus some. The data show fewer than 350,000 clones, less than 90% seen once. Material: peripheral blood. Receptors were obtained from a woman aged 25 to 39 with COVID-19, enrolled during active disease.

The chain combines TRBV9 with TRBJ2-7, with D tentatively TRBD1 (6 bases). Germline V gene data show CDR1 as SGDLS and CDR2 as YYNGEE. The CDR3 covers 15 residues. V dropped 1 base and J dropped 0 bases, with 11 bases sitting between them. Here the CDR3 reads CASSVRPGASYEQYF. CDR3 coding DNA: TGTGCCAGCAGCGTACGACCAGGGGCCTCCTACGAGCAGTACTTC.

This clone was picked up one time. In nucleotides, the CDR3 is TGTGCCAGCAGAGCGGCGCCTAGCCCGAACACCGGGGAGCTGTTTTTT. Translated: CASRAAPSPNTGELFF. V usage is TRBV7-9 and J usage is TRBJ2-2, with D possibly matching TRBD2 (5 bases). CDR1 is SEHNR and CDR2 is FQNEAQ in the germline V gene (reference sequence). The CDR3 consists of 16 residues. The V end was cut by 6 bases, the J end by 0 bases, with 14 bases between. The variable domain in full, completed from reference TRBV7-9 and TRBJ2-2, reads DTGVSQNPRHKITKRGQNVTFRCDPISEHNRLYWYRQTLGQGPEFLTYFQNEAQLEKSRLLSDRFSAERPKGSFSTLEIQRTEQGDSAMYLCASRAAPSPNTGELFFGEGSRLTVL.

The gene calls are TRBV2 and TRBJ2-1, with a weak D call TRBD2 (6 bases). The V and J ends lost 6 bases and 9 bases respectively, with 12 bases between them. The CDR3 runs 12 residues. The V gene's germline CDR1 is SNHLY and CDR2 FYNNEI. CDR3: CASREIAVEQFF. CDR3 in DNA: TGTGCCAGCAGGGAAATAGCGGTTGAGCAGTTCTTC.

The chain uses TRBV7-9 and TRBJ2-3; 8 bases agree with TRBD2. CDR3 length equals 15 residues. V shed 4 bases and J 2 bases; nucleotides not matched to a gene: 5. Germline V gives CDR1 SEHNR, CDR2 FQNEAQ (reference sequence). Here the CDR3 reads CASSSRGGTTDTQYF. The CDR3 DNA sequence: TGTGCCAGCAGCTCCCGGGGGGGCACCACAGATACGCAGTATTTT.

The J gene is TRBJ2-3, the V gene TRBV7-9; no reliable D call. CDR1 and CDR2 (germline): SEHNR, FQNEAQ (reference sequence). The CDR3 covers 14 residues. Trimming left V 10 bases short and J 2 bases short, with 16 bases between. This CDR3 is CATPATNPTDTQYF. In nucleotides, the CDR3 is TGTGCCACCCCGGCTACTAACCCCACAGATACGCAGTATTTT.

The rearrangement links TRBV27 to TRBJ1-2, with 11 bases matching TRBD1. Germline CDR1 reads MNHEY; CDR2 reads SMNVEV (reference sequence). Trimming took 6 bases from V and 6 from J; bases not matched to a gene: 3. The CDR3 totals 13 residues. CDR3 sequence: CASSRTGGNGYTF. CDR3 coding DNA: TGTGCCAGCAGCCGGACAGGGGGCAATGGCTACACCTTC.

This clone was recorded once. The chain couples TRBV29-1 to TRBJ1-1; TRBD1 agrees at 8 bases. The trim removed 1 base at V and 5 bases at J, leaving 9 bases unmatched. The CDR3 is 15 residues long. Germline V gene data show CDR1 as SQVTM and CDR2 as ANQGSEA. The CDR3 bases are TGCAGCGTTGAAGGTGACAGGGGAGTAGGAACTGAAGCTTTCTTT. This sequence encodes CSVEGDRGVGTEAFF.

The chain combines TRBV6-5 with TRBJ1-2, with D possibly being TRBD1 (6 bases). The CDR3 is 14 residues long. V gave up 6 bases and J gave up 4 bases, with 15 bases separating them. From germline, CDR1 is MNHEY and CDR2 SVGAGI. The CDR3 bases are TGTGCCAGCAGGACGACAGGAGTTGCCTATGGCTACACCTTC. Translated, it gives CASRTTGVAYGYTF.

This chain connects TRBV25-1 to TRBJ2-5; D perhaps matches TRBD2 (5 bases). Looked up from germline, CDR1 is MGHDK and CDR2 is SYGVNS. V was cut by 3 bases and J by 5 bases, with 22 bases left in between. CDR3 size: 17 residues. CDR3 nucleotide sequence: TGTGCCAGCAGTGACTCCTTCGGGGTCAACAAAGGGGAGACCCAGTACTTC. Protein product: CASSDSFGVNKGETQYF.

The CDR3 region has the DNA TGTGCCAGCAGCCGAGAAGAGACCCAGTACTTC. Amino acids: CASSREETQYF. The rearrangement joins TRBV13 to TRBJ2-5, with D uncertain. The CDR3 is 11 amino acids. V lost 5 bases, J lost 3 bases, and 4 bases lay in between. Germline lookup yields CDR1 PRHDT and CDR2 FYEKMQ (reference sequence).

This sequence joins TRBV3-1 (or the pseudogene TRBV3-2) and TRBJ1-4; possibly TRBD1 for D (5 bases). This CDR3 region has 14 residues. The V and J ends lost 4 bases and 7 bases respectively, with 13 bases between them. The V gene's germline CDR1 is LGHDT and CDR2 YNNKEL (reference sequence). In nucleotides, the CDR3 is TGTGCCAGCAGCCCTGTCCGTAGGGGTGAAAAACTGTTTTTT. As protein: CASSPVRRGEKLFF.

The chain uses TRBV27 and TRBJ1-1; D remains ambiguous. From germline, CDR1 is MNHEY and CDR2 SMNVEV (reference sequence). The CDR3 is made up of 13 amino acids. The V and J ends lost 8 bases and 5 bases respectively, with 15 bases between them. The CDR3 DNA sequence: TGTGCCAGCTCGTCGGGATTCAGAACTGAAGCTTTCTTT. Translating gives CASSSGFRTEAFF.

This clone was detected only once. This rearrangement joins TRBV12-5 to TRBJ2-7; perhaps TRBD2 as D (5 bases). CDR3 size: 13 residues. CDR1 is LGHNT and CDR2 is FRNRAP in the germline V gene. V lost 5 bases, J lost 6 bases, and 14 bases lay in between. The CDR3 nucleotides are TGTGCTAGTGGTCTGGACTGGGCGGGCGAGCAGTACTTC. Translating it yields CASGLDWAGEQYF.

The CDR3 DNA follows: TGTGCCAGCAGTTTATCCGCGCGCGGACTAGGCTCCTACGAGCAGTACTTC. This encodes CASSLSARGLGSYEQYF. The chain is built from TRBV27 and TRBJ2-7; 7 bases agree with TRBD2. V gave up 0 bases and J gave up 0 bases; unmatched junction bases: 8. The CDR3 consists of 17 residues. The germline V gene has CDR1 MNHEY and CDR2 SMNVEV (reference sequence).

This clone was observed a few times. V usage is TRBV4-2 and J usage is TRBJ2-3, with a possible D match to TRBD2 (5 bases). There are 16 residues in the CDR3. V shed 1 base and J shed 2 bases, with 13 bases lying between them. Germline V gene sequence: CDR1 LGHNA, CDR2 YNFKEQ. The CDR3 sequence is CASSQGFRGVTDTQYF. The CDR3 DNA follows: TGTGCCAGCAGCCAAGGGTTTCGGGGTGTCACAGATACGCAGTATTTT.

The chain recombines TRBV28 with TRBJ1-2; D is unclear. V was clipped by 5 bases and J by 8 bases, with 18 bases between them. This CDR3 contains 14 residues. Germline lookup yields CDR1 MDHEN and CDR2 SYDVKM. The CDR3 reads CASSLPQESGGYTF. The DNA for the CDR3 is TGTGCCAGCAGTCTTCCCCAGGAGTCGGGGGGCTACACCTTC.

The V and J genes are TRBV9 and TRBJ1-2; 9 nucleotides line up with TRBD1. Germline V lookup: CDR1 SGDLS, CDR2 YYNGEE. Trimming took 7 bases from V and 4 from J; bases not matched to a gene: 11. This CDR3 has 15 amino acids. DNA of the CDR3: TGTGCCAGCCACGGGACAGGGACATTAGGCTATGGCTACACCTTC. Its protein is CASHGTGTLGYGYTF. The variable domain in full, with the rest retrieved from reference TRBV9 and TRBJ1-2, is DSGVTQTPKHLITATGQRVTLRCSPRSGDLSVYWYQQSLDQGLQFLIQYYNGEERAKGNILERFSAQQFPDLHSELNLSSLELGDSALYFCASHGTGTLGYGYTFGSGTRLTVV.

The chain combines TRBV30 with TRBJ1-5; 7 bases agree with TRBD1. The CDR3 has 12 residues. The V gene's germline CDR1 is GTSNPN and CDR2 SVGIG (reference sequence). Trimming took 8 bases from V and 5 from J; bases not matched to a gene: 6. CDR3 region: CAAQTGDQPQHF. In nucleotides, the CDR3 is TGTGCCGCCCAAACAGGGGATCAGCCCCAGCATTTT.

The gene calls are TRBV4-1 and TRBJ1-6; 10 positions match TRBD1. The germline CDR1 and CDR2 sequences are MGHRA and YSYEKL. The CDR3 spans 16 residues. Trimming at V came to 3 bases and at J to 10 bases, leaving 9 bases not matched to a gene. The CDR3 bases are TGCGCCAGCAGCCACGCTCGACAGGGGGCAAGGTCACCCCTCCACTTT. Translating gives CASSHARQGARSPLHF.

The chain has TRBV30 and TRBJ2-5; D is undetermined. Trimming shortened V by 0 bases and J by 0 bases, and 8 bases separated the two germline ends. CDR3 length equals 14 residues. Germline values: CDR1 GTSNPN, CDR2 SVGIG (reference sequence). CDR3 residues: CAWSVLTHQETQYF. CDR3 coding DNA: TGTGCCTGGAGTGTACTCACCCACCAAGAGACCCAGTACTTC.